This record looks at one T cell receptor (beta chain) sequence and its context. This record comes from a study of blood T cell repertoires in COVID-19. Study-level information: Samples taken during acute and convalescent COVID-19 were collected in the United States, Italy and Spain.

Which cohort a participant joined came from the clinical history participants gave. With 3 bases removed from V and 0 bases from J, the gap between germline ends came to 6 bases. CDR1 is DFQATT, CDR2 SNEGSKA, per germline (reference sequence). CDR3 size: 13 residues. Only in-frame clones appear in the TCRdb table, and some are missing; sequencing was by immunoSEQ multiplex PCR. The sample carries roughly 160,000 clones, under 90% recorded once. This receptor was obtained from a woman aged 60-75 years who had recovered from COVID-19. Sequencing used PBMCs or T cells enriched from blood (not recorded which). This sequence joins TRBV20-1 and TRBJ1-3; D is ambiguous. DNA for the CDR3: TGCAGTGCTAGTCAGGCCTCTGGAAACACCATATATTTT. Its translation: CSASQASGNTIYF.